This TCR beta chain was retrieved from a study of T-cell reconstitution after alpha-beta-depleted transplantation in children. Study results and limitations: Approximately two months post-transplant, alpha-beta T cells reportedly originated from several hundred expanded graft clones. The origin of high day-60 TCRbeta diversity in some patients lay in surviving recipient T cells and thymic progenitors. Counts and diversity of T cells one year after transplant came mostly from newly produced T cells.

In this sample, this clonotype turned up a few times. What it binds is not known. Molecular barcoding with unique molecular identifiers was used for the TCRbeta library. TCRdb ran MiXCR on the PCR reads and lists one entry per CDR3 protein. Counted here are 700,000 to 950,000 distinct CDR3 sequences, 16% occurring once; the ten biggest clones make up roughly 5%. The clonotype originates from a male patient younger than 18 who had a stem cell transplant for acute lymphoblastic leukemia, so the T cells may come from the graft donor. Sample: PBMCs, mostly from graft donor cells, taken 360 days after TCRalphabeta/CD19-depleted stem cell transplant.

CDR3 coding DNA: TGTGCCAGCAGCCTAGGGGCCCTCCAGCCCTATGGCTACACCTTC. Residues: CASSLGALQPYGYTF. V gene TRBV4-2 combines with J gene TRBJ1-2; D possibly corresponds to TRBD1 (5 bases). The CDR3 contains 15 residues. V was cut by 4 bases and J by 4 bases, with 16 bases left in between. The germline V gene has CDR1 LGHNA and CDR2 YNFKEQ.